This T cell receptor beta chain was sequenced during a study of T cells expressing NK-cell markers. Study-wide context: Repertoire data for TCR beta were derived from sorted T cells (CD3+CD56+NKG2C+, CD3+CD56+NKG2C- and CD3+CD56-NKG2C+). HCMV seropositivity characterized seven of the eight sequenced donors, and seronegativity one. Study results and caveats: The leading position in the CD3+CD56-NKG2C+ fraction of a handful of donors also went to these clonotypes.

About this clonotype itself: Its specificity is unknown.

Germline V CDR1 and CDR2: SGHRS, YFSETQ. CDR3 size: 13 residues. Beta-chain TCR cDNA was generated via 5'RACE template switching with UMIs. TCRdb re-called the 5' RACE reads and catalogs CDR3 proteins one per entry, DNA excluded. The sample data list fewer than 550,000 distinct CDR3 sequences. V and J are TRBV5-1 and TRBJ2-3; absent DNA, TCRdb's TRBD2 call cannot be checked. The TCR originated in a woman in her forties or fifties in good health. The sequenced material came from blood T cells: a sorted CD56 or NKG2C T cell subset, CD4+ or CD8+ T cells, or bulk PBMC T cells (not recorded which). CDR3 protein: CAIGGLGSDTQYF.